This T cell receptor (beta chain) was captured by sequencing in a study of regulatory T cells in long-lasting Graves disease. Sample time point: persistent/refractory GD, antithyroid drugs over 5 years with positive TRAb. From PBMCs, RNA was extracted and then used to make the TCR library. Recruitment took place at an endocrinology department in Xi'an, China. General observations from the study: Possibly, too few samples lowered accuracy. Persistent patients shared about 3,000 public clonotypes among themselves. Newly diagnosed patients shared fewer, at around 970. With persistent disease, TRBV28, TRBJ1-2 and TRBJ2-5 were the favored segments.

CDR3 length: 15 amino acids. V shed 5 bases, J shed 1 base, and the junction held 5 bases outside the gene matches. The germline V gene encodes CDR1 SEHNR and CDR2 FQNEAQ (reference sequence). This clonotype was found a few times. Its cognate antigen is unknown. CDR3-region Arm-PCR and iRepertoire HTBI primers produced the TCR beta libraries. Each CDR3 protein gets one entry after TCRdb re-called the multiplex PCR reads with MiXCR. The repertoire consists of 420,000 or so distinct CDR3 sequences, with less than 25% occurring once and the leading ten covering about a quarter. Sequenced material: peripheral blood mononuclear cells (PBMCs), taken when the disease was refractory, from a patient treated with antithyroid drugs. This sequence originates from a female donor with Graves disease. The gene calls are TRBV7-9 and TRBJ2-7; 10 nucleotides agree with TRBD1. The CDR3 nucleotides are TGTGCCAGCAGCAGGACAGGGGGTCCGTCCTACGAGCAGTACTTC. Its protein product is CASSRTGGPSYEQYF.